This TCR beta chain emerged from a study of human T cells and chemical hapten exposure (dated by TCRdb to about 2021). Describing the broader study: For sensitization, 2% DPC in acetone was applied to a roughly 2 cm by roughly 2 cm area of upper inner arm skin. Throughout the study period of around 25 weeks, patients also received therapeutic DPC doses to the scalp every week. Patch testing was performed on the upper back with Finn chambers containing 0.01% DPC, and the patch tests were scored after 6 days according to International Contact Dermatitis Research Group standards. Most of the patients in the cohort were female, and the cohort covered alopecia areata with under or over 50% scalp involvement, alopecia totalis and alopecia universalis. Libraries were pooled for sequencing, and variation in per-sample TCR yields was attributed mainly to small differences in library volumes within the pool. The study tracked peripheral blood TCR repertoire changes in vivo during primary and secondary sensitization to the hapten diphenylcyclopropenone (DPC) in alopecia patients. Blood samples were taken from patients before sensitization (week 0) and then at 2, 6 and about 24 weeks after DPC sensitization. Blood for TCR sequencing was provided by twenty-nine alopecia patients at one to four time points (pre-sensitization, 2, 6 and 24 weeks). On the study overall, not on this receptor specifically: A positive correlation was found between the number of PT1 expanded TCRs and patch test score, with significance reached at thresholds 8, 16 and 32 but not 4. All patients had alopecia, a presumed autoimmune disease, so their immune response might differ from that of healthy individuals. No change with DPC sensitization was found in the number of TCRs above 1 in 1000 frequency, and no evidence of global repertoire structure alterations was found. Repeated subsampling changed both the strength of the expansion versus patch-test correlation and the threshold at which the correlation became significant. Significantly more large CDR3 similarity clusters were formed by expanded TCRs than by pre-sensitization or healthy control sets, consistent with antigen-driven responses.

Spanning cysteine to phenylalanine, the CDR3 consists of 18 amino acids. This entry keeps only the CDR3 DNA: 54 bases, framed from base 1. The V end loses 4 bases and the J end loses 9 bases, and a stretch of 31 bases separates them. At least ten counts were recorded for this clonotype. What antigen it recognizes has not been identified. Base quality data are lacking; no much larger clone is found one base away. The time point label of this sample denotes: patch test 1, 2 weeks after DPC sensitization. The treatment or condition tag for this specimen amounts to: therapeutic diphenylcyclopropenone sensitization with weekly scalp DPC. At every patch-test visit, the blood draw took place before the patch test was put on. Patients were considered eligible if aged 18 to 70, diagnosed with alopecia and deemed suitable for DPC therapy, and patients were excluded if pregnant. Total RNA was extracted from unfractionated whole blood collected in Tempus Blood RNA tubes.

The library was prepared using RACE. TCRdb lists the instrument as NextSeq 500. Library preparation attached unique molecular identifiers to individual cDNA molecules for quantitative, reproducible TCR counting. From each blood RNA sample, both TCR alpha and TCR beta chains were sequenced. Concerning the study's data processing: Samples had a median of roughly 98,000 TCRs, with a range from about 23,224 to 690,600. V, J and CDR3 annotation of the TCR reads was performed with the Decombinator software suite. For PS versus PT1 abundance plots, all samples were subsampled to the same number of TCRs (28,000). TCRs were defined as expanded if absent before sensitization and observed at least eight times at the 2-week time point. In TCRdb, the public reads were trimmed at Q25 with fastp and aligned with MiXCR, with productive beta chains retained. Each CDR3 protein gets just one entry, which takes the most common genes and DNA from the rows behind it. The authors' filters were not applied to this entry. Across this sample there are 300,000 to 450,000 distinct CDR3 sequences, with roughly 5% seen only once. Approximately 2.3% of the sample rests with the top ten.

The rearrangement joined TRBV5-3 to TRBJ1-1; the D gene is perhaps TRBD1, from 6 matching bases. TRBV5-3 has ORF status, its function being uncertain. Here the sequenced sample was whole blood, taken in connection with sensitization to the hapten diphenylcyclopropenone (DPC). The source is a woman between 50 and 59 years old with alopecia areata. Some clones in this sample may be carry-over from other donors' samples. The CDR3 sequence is CARSVTSQGPPSLLKAFF. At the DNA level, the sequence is TGTGCCAGAAGCGTGACCTCACAGGGCCCTCCTTCCCTCCTGAAAGCTTTCTTT.